The rows below give T cell receptor beta chains drawn from one sample of a study of blood T cells in healthy people across ages. TCRdb reprocessed the 5' RACE reads with MiXCR, giving one entry per CDR3 protein. The sample records about 620,000 distinct CDR3 sequences, around a fifth being singletons. The sequenced sample consisted of blood. The origin of the receptors is a man between 70 and 80 years old in good health. The CDR3 runs from the conserved cysteine through the conserved F or W. Fields, in order: D gene, J gene, clone size, V gene, CDR3 DNA, CDR3 protein. A D gene is named only where the DNA matches it firmly. Only some rows state a clone size, as once, few, many or a class for expanded clones.

>TRBD1|TRBJ1-4|few|TRBV4-1
TGCGCCAGCAGCCAGCAGGGACAGGGAAATGAAAAACTGTTTTTT
CASSQQGQGNEKLFF
>.|TRBJ2-5|few|TRBV14
TGTGCCAGCAGCCAAAAGGTTATGGAGACCCAGTACTTC
CASSQKVMETQYF
>TRBD1|TRBJ1-6|.|TRBV5-1
TGCGCCAGCAGCTCCGGGACAGGGACACCACCCCTCCACTTT
CASSSGTGTPPLHF
>.|TRBJ2-7|many|TRBV5-6
TGTGCCAGCAGCCTCCAGCGGAACTCCTACGAGCAGTACTTC
CASSLQRNSYEQYF
>.|TRBJ1-1|.|TRBV7-9
TGTGCCAGCAGCTTAACCTCGTACAGGTTGAACACTGAAGCTTTCTTT
CASSLTSYRLNTEAFF
>TRBD2|TRBJ2-1|few|TRBV9
TGTGCCAGCGGCGTAGACACTAGCGGGAGAATCCACAATGAGCAGTTCTTC
CASGVDTSGRIHNEQFF
>.|TRBJ2-7|.|TRBV29-1
TGCAGCGTGCGGACAGCAGCCTACGAGCAGTACTTC
CSVRTAAYEQYF
>TRBD1|TRBJ2-7|.|TRBV3-1
TGTGCCAGCAGCCCCCGACAGGGTGCCGAGCAGTACTTC
CASSPRQGAEQYF
>.|TRBJ1-2|few|TRBV27
TGTGCCAGCAGTTTAAGCGCGGGGGCCGACTATGGCTACACCTTC
CASSLSAGADYGYTF
>.|TRBJ1-1|.|TRBV29-1
TGCAGCGTTACAGGAAACACTGAAGCTTTCTTT
CSVTGNTEAFF
>.|TRBJ1-1|.|TRBV19
TGTGCCAGTTGCCCGGGTCGTTCCGAGATGAACACTGAAGCTTTCTTT
CASCPGRSEMNTEAFF
>.|TRBJ1-2|few|TRBV20-1
TGCAGTGCTAGGTCACAGGCAAACTATGGCTACACCTTC
CSARSQANYGYTF
>TRBD2|TRBJ2-7|.|TRBV12-3/TRBV12-4
TGTGCCAGCAGTTCGACTAGCGGGATCTACGAGCAGTACTTC
CASSSTSGIYEQYF
>.|TRBJ2-7|.|TRBV28
TGTGCCAGCAGGAGGGACGGCCTCACCTACGAGCAGTACTTC
CASRRDGLTYEQYF
>.|TRBJ1-1|.|TRBV7-8
TGTGCCAGCAGCTTAGGGACAGATAACACTGAAGCTTTCTTT
CASSLGTDNTEAFF
>TRBD2|TRBJ2-1|.|TRBV5-6
TGTGCCAGCAGTACGCGGGAGGCGAGCTCCTACAATGAGCAGTTCTTC
CASSTREASSYNEQFF
>.|TRBJ2-3|few|TRBV10-3
TGTGCCATCAGTGAGTCTTTAGCGGACACAGATACGCAGTATTTT
CAISESLADTDTQYF
>.|TRBJ2-5|.|TRBV10-3
TGTGCCATCGCCAGGGAAGGGGAGACCCAGTACTTC
CAIAREGETQYF
>.|TRBJ2-7|many|TRBV9
TGTGCCAGCAGCGTACAGCCTAGCGAGCCCTACGAGCAGTACTTC
CASSVQPSEPYEQYF
>.|TRBJ2-5|.|TRBV11-3
TGTGCCAGCAGCTTCGGAACAGGGAGTGAAGAGACCCAGTACTTC
CASSFGTGSEETQYF
>.|TRBJ2-6|.|TRBV6-5
TGTGCCAGCAGTGAACTTCGGGGCTCTGGGGCCAACGTCCTGACTTTC
CASSELRGSGANVLTF
>.|TRBJ2-3|.|TRBV7-2
TGTGCCAGCAGCTGGGGGGTTAGCGCAGATACGCAGTATTTT
CASSWGVSADTQYF
>TRBD1|TRBJ1-1|.|TRBV4-2
TGTGCCAGCAGCCCTCCAGAGGGGGCAGAGATTTTTGAAGCTTTCTTT
CASSPPEGAEIFEAFF
>TRBD2|TRBJ2-5|.|TRBV11-2
TGTGCCAGCAGCCGGACTAGCGACCGGGAGACCCAGTACTTC
CASSRTSDRETQYF
>.|TRBJ2-5|.|TRBV2
TGTGCCAGCTCGGTGGCTGTACAAGAGACCCAGTACTTC
CASSVAVQETQYF
>TRBD2|TRBJ2-1|.|TRBV24-1
TGTGCCACCAGTGATCCACTAGCGGGAGGCCCCGGGGATGAGCAGTTCTTC
CATSDPLAGGPGDEQFF
>.|TRBJ1-3|few|TRBV4-3
TGCGCCAGCAGCCAAGGGACCCGTGCTCTCACCATATATTTT
CASSQGTRALTIYF
>.|TRBJ2-7|.|TRBV12-5
TGTGCTAGTGGTTTGGCATCAATTATCTCCTACGAGCAGTACTTC
CASGLASIISYEQYF
>.|TRBJ2-3|.|TRBV5-1
TGCGCCAGCACCTCTCAAGGGACAAACACAGATACGCAGTATTTT
CASTSQGTNTDTQYF
>TRBD1|TRBJ2-1|few|TRBV29-1
TGCAGCTCCTCCGGGACAGGGGTTTACAATGAGCAGTTCTTC
CSSSGTGVYNEQFF
>.|TRBJ2-4|many|TRBV30
TGTGCCTGGAGTGTTCCCAGGGGAGATCTAGCCAAAAACATTCAGTACTTC
CAWSVPRGDLAKNIQYF
>.|TRBJ2-7|.|TRBV24-1
TGTGCCACCAGTGACAACTCCTACGAGCAGTACTTC
CATSDNSYEQYF
>.|TRBJ2-7|few|TRBV20-1
TGCAGTGCTAGAGAGCGGGCTCGGTTTGTAGGGTTGGGCGAGCAGTACTTC
CSARERARFVGLGEQYF
>.|TRBJ2-1|.|TRBV10-1
TGCGCCAGCACCGTTTCGGGGGGCCGATCCTACAATGAGCAGTTCTTC
CASTVSGGRSYNEQFF
>TRBD2|TRBJ2-5|.|TRBV28
TGTGCCAGCAGGCTAGCGGGAGGGGGGGAGACCCAATACTTC
CASRLAGGGETQYF
>TRBD1|TRBJ2-7|.|TRBV28
TGTGCAAGCAGTTCAGATATTACAGGGGGATCCTACGAGCAGTACTTC
CASSSDITGGSYEQYF
>TRBD1|TRBJ1-5|.|TRBV6-1
TGTGCCAGCAGTCCCCGGACAGGGTTGGGCGTTCAGCCCCAGCATTTT
CASSPRTGLGVQPQHF
>TRBD1|TRBJ1-6|few|TRBV6-1
TGTGCCAGCAGCCACTTACAGGGGGCGGATAATTCACCCCTCCACTTT
CASSHLQGADNSPLHF
>.|TRBJ2-7|many|TRBV28
TGTGCCACTAGTGGGTTTCGAAAGCAGTACTTC
CATSGFRKQYF
>TRBD2|TRBJ2-7|many|TRBV10-3
TGTGCCATCAGTGAGGGATCGCGGGGGGCCCTCTCCTACGAGCAGTACTTC
CAISEGSRGALSYEQYF
>TRBD1|TRBJ2-3|few|TRBV7-9
TGTGCCAGCAGCCCGACAGGGTCCGGCACAGATACGCAGTATTTT
CASSPTGSGTDTQYF
>.|TRBJ2-5|few|TRBV21-1
TGTGCCAGCAGCAATATGACCCCGAGGTATCGAGAGGCCCAGTACTTC
CASSNMTPRYREAQYF
>.|TRBJ2-3|.|TRBV5-8
TGTGCCAGCAGCTTGAGCCCCGGAGAGGGCTCTACCACAGATACGCAGTATTTT
CASSLSPGEGSTTDTQYF
>TRBD1|TRBJ2-1|.|TRBV6-6
TGTGCCAGCAGCCCCCCCGCAGACAGGGGTGGCGAGGGATTCCAGTTCTTC
CASSPPADRGGEGFQFF
>.|TRBJ2-5|many|TRBV3-1
TGTGCCAGCAGCCTAGTACAGAACGAAGGAGAGACCCAGTACTTC
CASSLVQNEGETQYF
>TRBD2|TRBJ2-3|.|TRBV12-3/TRBV12-4
TGTGCCAGCAGAGCCGGGGGAGGGGAGCATACGCAGTATTTT
CASRAGGGEHTQYF
>TRBD2|TRBJ2-3|few|TRBV6-6
TGTGCCAGCAGCTCCGGGACTAGCGGGAGTGCAGATACGCAGTATTTT
CASSSGTSGSADTQYF
>.|TRBJ2-2|.|TRBV9
TGTGCCAGCAGCGTGTCCAGCGGGACAACCAACACCGGGGAGCTGTTTTTT
CASSVSSGTTNTGELFF
>.|TRBJ2-7|.|TRBV9
TGTGCCAGCAGCGTAGGTCAGGACGCCTCCTACGAGCAGTACTTC
CASSVGQDASYEQYF
>TRBD2|TRBJ2-1|.|TRBV5-6
TGTGCCAGCAGCTTGAGGATGGTAGCGGGAGGGCCTTCTTTCTGGGACAATGAGCAGTTCTTC
CASSLRMVAGGPSFWDNEQFF
>TRBD1|TRBJ1-1|.|TRBV29-1
TGCAGCGTTCAAAGGGGGCAGGGTAAGACTGAAGCTTTCTTT
CSVQRGQGKTEAFF
>TRBD1|TRBJ2-5|.|TRBV29-1
TGCAGCGTTGAGGGACAGCAACAAGGGACCCAGTACTTC
CSVEGQQQGTQYF
>.|TRBJ2-4|.|TRBV3-1
TGTGCCAGCAGCCAAGCAGGGTTCGACATTCAGTACTTC
CASSQAGFDIQYF
>TRBD1|TRBJ2-7|many|TRBV5-1
TGTGCCAGCAGTTCAACAGGGGGTTCCTACGAGCAGTACTTC
CASSSTGGSYEQYF
>TRBD1|TRBJ1-4|.|TRBV16
TGTGCCAGCAGCCGACAGGGGGTTCCTAATGAAAAACTGTTTTTT
CASSRQGVPNEKLFF
>.|TRBJ2-7|.|TRBV20-1
TGCAGTGCTAGAGATCGTATAGGTGGCCTCCTCTCCTACGAGCAGTACTTC
CSARDRIGGLLSYEQYF
>.|TRBJ2-1|many|TRBV5-6
TGTGCCAGCAGCGTCGAAGGTACGCAGTTCTTC
CASSVEGTQFF